This is a list of T cell receptor beta chains from one sample in a study of response to subunit inactivated influenza vaccine. TCRdb reanalysed the RT-PCR reads using MiXCR and keeps one entry per CDR3 protein. The table includes 170,000 or so distinct CDR3 sequences, around 10% detected once. The input for sequencing was CD8+ T cells sorted from PBMCs, taken around 25 months after vaccination. Every receptor here comes from a man between 50 and 70 years old who received an inactivated influenza vaccine. Both conserved end residues are part of each CDR3. A D gene is named only where the DNA matches it firmly. Size values are once, few and many counts, or a class for expanded clones, and some rows have none.

CDR3aa: CASSLPSNPDGSYNEQFF; d_gene: -; v_gene: TRBV11-1; abundance: -; j_gene: TRBJ2-1
CDR3aa: CASSSRVAGISYNEQFF; d_gene: TRBD2; v_gene: TRBV28; abundance: few; j_gene: TRBJ2-1
CDR3aa: CASSVGRYPGELFF; d_gene: -; v_gene: TRBV9; abundance: many; j_gene: TRBJ2-2
CDR3aa: CASSQTGTGVYEQFF; d_gene: TRBD1; v_gene: TRBV11-2; abundance: few; j_gene: TRBJ2-1
CDR3aa: CASSLTSGGAYNEQFF; d_gene: TRBD2; v_gene: TRBV3-1; abundance: many; j_gene: TRBJ2-1
CDR3aa: CASSTPRTPETQYF; d_gene: -; v_gene: TRBV5-1; abundance: few; j_gene: TRBJ2-5
CDR3aa: CASSLVAGTMNEQYF; d_gene: -; v_gene: TRBV5-5; abundance: -; j_gene: TRBJ2-7
CDR3aa: CASRDLNYGYTF; d_gene: -; v_gene: TRBV6-5; abundance: many; j_gene: TRBJ1-2
CDR3aa: CASSRTGVKAFF; d_gene: TRBD1; v_gene: TRBV7-9; abundance: -; j_gene: TRBJ1-1
CDR3aa: CASSLSGTQYF; d_gene: -; v_gene: TRBV28; abundance: -; j_gene: TRBJ2-5
CDR3aa: CASSLAAQPQHF; d_gene: -; v_gene: TRBV7-8; abundance: few; j_gene: TRBJ1-5
CDR3aa: CSAGTDTQYF; d_gene: -; v_gene: TRBV20-1; abundance: -; j_gene: TRBJ2-3
CDR3aa: CATSEHADTQYF; d_gene: -; v_gene: TRBV24-1; abundance: -; j_gene: TRBJ2-3
CDR3aa: CASSTLFLAGAAGELFF; d_gene: TRBD2; v_gene: TRBV19; abundance: few; j_gene: TRBJ2-2
CDR3aa: CASSSFLSTEAFF; d_gene: -; v_gene: TRBV11-2; abundance: few; j_gene: TRBJ1-1
CDR3aa: CSAWGQGSPEAFF; d_gene: TRBD1; v_gene: TRBV20-1; abundance: many; j_gene: TRBJ1-1
CDR3aa: CASSQERSSAYEQYF; d_gene: -; v_gene: TRBV4-2; abundance: -; j_gene: TRBJ2-7
CDR3aa: CASSRRDGSYEQYF; d_gene: -; v_gene: TRBV7-2; abundance: few; j_gene: TRBJ2-7
CDR3aa: CASSLDSLNTEAFF; d_gene: -; v_gene: TRBV12-3/TRBV12-4; abundance: -; j_gene: TRBJ1-1
CDR3aa: CASSPSPAGPDTQYF; d_gene: -; v_gene: TRBV2; abundance: -; j_gene: TRBJ2-3
CDR3aa: CASSQGDTVYYEQYF; d_gene: -; v_gene: TRBV14; abundance: -; j_gene: TRBJ2-7
CDR3aa: CASSLAVTPNEKLFF; d_gene: -; v_gene: TRBV7-9; abundance: many; j_gene: TRBJ1-4
CDR3aa: CASSQHGLAGGTDTQYF; d_gene: TRBD2; v_gene: TRBV4-1; abundance: -; j_gene: TRBJ2-3
CDR3aa: CASSLGLAGVADTQYF; d_gene: TRBD2; v_gene: TRBV7-9; abundance: -; j_gene: TRBJ2-3
CDR3aa: CASSPGLVGETQYF; d_gene: -; v_gene: TRBV7-8; abundance: -; j_gene: TRBJ2-5
CDR3aa: CASSIGATSTDTQYF; d_gene: -; v_gene: TRBV28; abundance: -; j_gene: TRBJ2-3